The 9 T cell receptor beta chains listed next were all sequenced from one sample in a study of technical replicates of blood from a handful of donors. Repertoires were generated with immunoSEQ multiplex PCR, while TCRdb's copy carries only in-frame clones and drops some. The sample consists of roughly 70,000 clones, 92% of them appearing once. The sequenced sample was T cells isolated from PBMCs. These receptor sequences come from a human donor in good health.

This sequence joins TRBV19 and TRBJ2-3; TRBD2 matches 8 bases. The V gene end was trimmed by 4 bases and the J gene end by 2 bases; junction bases not matched to a gene: 5. The CDR3 is made up of 15 amino acids. Germline CDR1 is LNHDA and CDR2 is SQIVND (reference sequence). The CDR3 spells CASSNTGLATDTQYF. In nucleotides, the CDR3 is TGTGCCAGTAGTAATACAGGACTAGCCACAGATACGCAGTATTTT.

The rearrangement uses TRBV15 and TRBJ2-7; the D gene is possibly TRBD1 (5 bases). The CDR3 has 13 amino acids. Germline-derived CDR1 and CDR2 are LNHNV and YYDKDF (reference sequence). Deletions cut 8 bases from V and 3 bases from J, with 14 bases between. CDR3 protein: CATGPGKLYEQYF. The CDR3 nucleotides read TGTGCCACCGGGCCAGGGAAGCTCTACGAGCAGTACTTC.

The chain couples TRBV5-6 to TRBJ2-3; D ambiguous. V was pared by 0 bases and J by 2 bases, with 4 bases between. Germline CDR1 reads SGHDT; CDR2 reads YYEEEE. The CDR3 has 13 amino acids. This CDR3 is CASSLGHTDTQYF. Written as DNA, the CDR3 is TGTGCCAGCAGCTTGGGACACACAGATACGCAGTATTTT.

The gene calls are TRBV6-1 and TRBJ2-1, with TRBD2 matching over 8 bases. This CDR3 spans 14 amino acids. Per the germline V gene, CDR1 is MNHNS and CDR2 is SASEGT. Germline trimming cut 0 bases from V and 7 bases from J; bases unmatched to any gene: 2. The CDR3, as DNA: TGTGCCAGCAGTGAAGCCGGGGGGGAGAATGAGCAGTTCTTC. It encodes CASSEAGGENEQFF.

The CDR3 region has the DNA TGTGCCAGCAGCTACCTAAGCGGGAGGGGGGCCAATGAGCAGTTCTTC. Residues: CASSYLSGRGANEQFF. V is TRBV5-4 and J is TRBJ2-1; the match to TRBD2 covers 10 bases. Germline CDR1 SGHNT, CDR2 YYREEE (reference sequence). V shed 3 bases, J shed 6 bases, and the junction held 9 bases outside the gene matches. CDR3 length: 16 amino acids.

The chain is built from TRBV19 and TRBJ1-5; TRBD1 agrees at 8 bases. The V gene end was trimmed by 9 bases and the J gene end by 5 bases; junction bases not matched to a gene: 6. CDR1 is LNHDA, CDR2 SQIVND, per germline (reference sequence). There are 13 residues in the CDR3. CDR3 amino acids: CASDRGGDQPQHF. CDR3 DNA sequence: TGTGCCAGCGACAGGGGCGGCGATCAGCCCCAGCATTTT.

The DNA of the CDR3 is TGTGCCAGCATCTCTGAAAAACTGTTTTTT. Amino acid sequence: CASISEKLFF. The chain uses TRBV2 and TRBJ1-4; D unclear. V was cut by 7 bases and J by 7 bases, with 4 bases left in between. CDR1 SNHLY and CDR2 FYNNEI come from the germline V gene. The CDR3 spans 10 residues.

The chain recombines TRBV5-1 with TRBJ2-7; 9 bases align to TRBD1. The V and J ends lost 3 bases and 3 bases, in that order; junction bases with no gene match: 7. The CDR3 consists of 15 residues. Looked up from germline, CDR1 is SGHRS and CDR2 is YFSETQ. CDR3 coding DNA: TGCGCCAGCAGCTCTGGACAGGGGCCCCTCTACGAGCAGTACTTC. It translates to CASSSGQGPLYEQYF.

The chain recombines TRBV28 with TRBJ2-1, with a tentative D call TRBD1 (5 bases). CDR1 is MDHEN, CDR2 SYDVKM, per germline. The length of the CDR3 is 15 residues. With 2 bases removed from V and 0 bases from J, the gap between germline ends came to 8 bases. CDR3: CASSLMGHSYNEQFF. The CDR3 DNA is TGTGCCAGCAGTTTAATGGGGCACTCCTACAATGAGCAGTTCTTC.